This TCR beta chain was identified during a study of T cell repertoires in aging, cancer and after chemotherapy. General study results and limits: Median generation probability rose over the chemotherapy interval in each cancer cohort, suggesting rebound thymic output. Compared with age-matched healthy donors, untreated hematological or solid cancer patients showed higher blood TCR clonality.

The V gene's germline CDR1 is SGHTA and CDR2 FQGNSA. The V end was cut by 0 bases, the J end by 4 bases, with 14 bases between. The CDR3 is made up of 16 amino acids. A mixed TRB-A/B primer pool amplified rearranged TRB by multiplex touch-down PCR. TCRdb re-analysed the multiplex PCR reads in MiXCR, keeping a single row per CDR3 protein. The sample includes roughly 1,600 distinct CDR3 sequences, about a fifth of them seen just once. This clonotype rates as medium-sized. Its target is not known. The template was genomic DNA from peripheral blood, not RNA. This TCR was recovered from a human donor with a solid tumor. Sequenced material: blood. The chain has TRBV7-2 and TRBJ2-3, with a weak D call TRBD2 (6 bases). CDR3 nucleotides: TGTGCCAGCAGCTTAGCGCCGGGGGTGAAGGCAGATACGCAGTATTTT. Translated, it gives CASSLAPGVKADTQYF.